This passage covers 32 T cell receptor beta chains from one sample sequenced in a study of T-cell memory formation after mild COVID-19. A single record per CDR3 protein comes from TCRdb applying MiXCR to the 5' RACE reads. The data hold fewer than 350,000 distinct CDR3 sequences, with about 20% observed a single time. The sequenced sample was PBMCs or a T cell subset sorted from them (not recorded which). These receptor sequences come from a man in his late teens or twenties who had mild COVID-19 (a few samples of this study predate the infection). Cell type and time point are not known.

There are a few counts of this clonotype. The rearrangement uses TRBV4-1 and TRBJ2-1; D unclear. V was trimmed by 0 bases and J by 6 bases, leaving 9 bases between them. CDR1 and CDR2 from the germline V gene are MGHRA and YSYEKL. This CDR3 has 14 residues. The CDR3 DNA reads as TGCGCCAGCAGCCAAGAGGCGGTGCCCAATGAGCAGTTCTTC. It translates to CASSQEAVPNEQFF.

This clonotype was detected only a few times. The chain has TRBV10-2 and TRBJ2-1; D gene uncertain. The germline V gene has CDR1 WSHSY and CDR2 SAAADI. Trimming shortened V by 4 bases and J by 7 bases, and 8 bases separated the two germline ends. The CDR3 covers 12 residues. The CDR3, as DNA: TGCGCCAGCAGTGCGGCAGTAAATGAGCAGTTCTTC. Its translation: CASSAAVNEQFF.

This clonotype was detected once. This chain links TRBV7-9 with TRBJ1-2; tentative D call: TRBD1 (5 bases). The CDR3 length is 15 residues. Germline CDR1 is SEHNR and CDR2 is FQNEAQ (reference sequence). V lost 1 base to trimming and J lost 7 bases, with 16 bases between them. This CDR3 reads CASSLGGDGDFGYTF. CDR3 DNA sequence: TGTGCCAGCAGCTTAGGGGGGGACGGGGACTTTGGCTACACCTTC. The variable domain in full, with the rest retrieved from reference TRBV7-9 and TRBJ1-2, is DTGVSQNPRHKITKRGQNVTFRCDPISEHNRLYWYRQTLGQGPEFLTYFQNEAQLEKSRLLSDRFSAERPKGSFSTLEIQRTEQGDSAMYLCASSLGGDGDFGYTFGSGTRLTVV.

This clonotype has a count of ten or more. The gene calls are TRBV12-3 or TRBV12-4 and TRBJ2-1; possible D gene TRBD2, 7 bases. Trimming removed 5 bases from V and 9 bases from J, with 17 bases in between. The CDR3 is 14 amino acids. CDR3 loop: CASSPQAGAGEQFF. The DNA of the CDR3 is TGTGCCAGCAGTCCGCAGGCGGGGGCTGGTGAGCAGTTCTTC.

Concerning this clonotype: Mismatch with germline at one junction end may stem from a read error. The CDR3 DNA reads as TGTGCCAGCAGTGAAGTAGGTACCTCTGCCTCCTGGATTCCAACCTTT. Protein sequence: CASSEVGTSASWIPTF. The chain carries TRBV6-1 and TRBJ1-6; D ambiguous. CDR3 length equals 16 residues. Germline lookup yields CDR1 MNHNS and CDR2 SASEGT.

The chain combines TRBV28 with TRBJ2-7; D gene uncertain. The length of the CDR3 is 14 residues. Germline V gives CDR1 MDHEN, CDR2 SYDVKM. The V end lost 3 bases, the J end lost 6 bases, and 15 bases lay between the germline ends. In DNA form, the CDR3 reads TGTGCCAGCAGTTTCTGGTCTGGGAACGCCGAGCAGTACTTC. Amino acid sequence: CASSFWSGNAEQYF.

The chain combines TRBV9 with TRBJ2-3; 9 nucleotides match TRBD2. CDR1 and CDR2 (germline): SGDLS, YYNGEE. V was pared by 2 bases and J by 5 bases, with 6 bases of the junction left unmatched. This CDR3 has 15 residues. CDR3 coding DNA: TGTGCCAGCAGCGTTTCCAGCGGGGGGAGAGATACGCAGTATTTT. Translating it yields CASSVSSGGRDTQYF.

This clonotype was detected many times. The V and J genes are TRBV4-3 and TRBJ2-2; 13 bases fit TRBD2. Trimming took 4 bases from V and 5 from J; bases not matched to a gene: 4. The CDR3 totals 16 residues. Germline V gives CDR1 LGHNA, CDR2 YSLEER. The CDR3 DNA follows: TGCGCCAGCAGCCCGCGACTAGCGGGGGGAACCGGGGAGCTGTTTTTT. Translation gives CASSPRLAGGTGELFF.

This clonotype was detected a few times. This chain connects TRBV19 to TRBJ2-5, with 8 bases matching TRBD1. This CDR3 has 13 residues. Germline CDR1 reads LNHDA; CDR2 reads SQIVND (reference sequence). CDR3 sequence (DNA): TGTGCTTTTACAGACAGGGGCAAAGAGACCCAGTACTTC. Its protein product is CAFTDRGKETQYF.

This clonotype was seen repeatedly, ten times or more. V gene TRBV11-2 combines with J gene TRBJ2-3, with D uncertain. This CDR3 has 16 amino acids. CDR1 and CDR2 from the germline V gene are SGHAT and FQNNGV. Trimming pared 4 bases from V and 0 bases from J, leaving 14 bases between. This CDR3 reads CASSSFLASSTDTQYF. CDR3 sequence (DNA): TGTGCCAGCAGCTCCTTCTTAGCATCCAGCACAGATACGCAGTATTTT.

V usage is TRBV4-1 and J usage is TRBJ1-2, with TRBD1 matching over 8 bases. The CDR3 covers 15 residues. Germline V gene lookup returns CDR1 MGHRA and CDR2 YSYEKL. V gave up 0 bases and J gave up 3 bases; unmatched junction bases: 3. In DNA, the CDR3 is TGCGCCAGCAGCCAAGACGCGGGACAGGACTATGGCTACACCTTC. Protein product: CASSQDAGQDYGYTF.

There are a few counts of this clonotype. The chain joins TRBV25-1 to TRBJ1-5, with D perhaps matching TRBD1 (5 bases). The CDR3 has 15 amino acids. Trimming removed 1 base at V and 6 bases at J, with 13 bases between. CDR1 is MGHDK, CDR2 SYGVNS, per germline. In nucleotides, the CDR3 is TGTGCCAGCAGTGAATCAGGAGGGGACGTTCAGCCCCAGCATTTT. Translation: CASSESGGDVQPQHF.

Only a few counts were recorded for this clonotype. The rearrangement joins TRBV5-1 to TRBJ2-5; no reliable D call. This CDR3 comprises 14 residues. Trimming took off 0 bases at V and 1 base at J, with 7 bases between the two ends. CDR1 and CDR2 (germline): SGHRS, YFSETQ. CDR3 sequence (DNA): TGCGCCAGCAGCTTGGAGGTCAGCCAAGAGACCCAGTACTTC. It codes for CASSLEVSQETQYF.

The CDR3 bases are TGTGCCAGCAGCGTAGGTGGGGGGCTGGAGACCCAGTACTTC. Protein: CASSVGGGLETQYF. V gene TRBV9 combines with J gene TRBJ2-5, with D perhaps given as TRBD1 or TRBD2 (6 bases each). The germline CDR1 and CDR2 sequences are SGDLS and YYNGEE. The CDR3 runs to 14 residues. V was cut by 0 bases and J by 5 bases, with 11 bases left in between. The full variable domain, completed using reference TRBV9 and TRBJ2-5, is DSGVTQTPKHLITATGQRVTLRCSPRSGDLSVYWYQQSLDQGLQFLIQYYNGEERAKGNILERFSAQQFPDLHSELNLSSLELGDSALYFCASSVGGGLETQYFGPGTRLLVL.

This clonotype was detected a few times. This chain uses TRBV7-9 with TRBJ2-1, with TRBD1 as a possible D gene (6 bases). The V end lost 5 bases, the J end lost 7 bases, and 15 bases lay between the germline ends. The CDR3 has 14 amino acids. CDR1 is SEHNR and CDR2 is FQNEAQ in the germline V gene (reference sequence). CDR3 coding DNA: TGTGCCAGCAGCCCCAGGACAGAATGGAATGAGCAGTTCTTC. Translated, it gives CASSPRTEWNEQFF. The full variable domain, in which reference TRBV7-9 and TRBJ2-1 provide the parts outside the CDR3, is DTGVSQNPRHKITKRGQNVTFRCDPISEHNRLYWYRQTLGQGPEFLTYFQNEAQLEKSRLLSDRFSAERPKGSFSTLEIQRTEQGDSAMYLCASSPRTEWNEQFFGPGTRLTVL.

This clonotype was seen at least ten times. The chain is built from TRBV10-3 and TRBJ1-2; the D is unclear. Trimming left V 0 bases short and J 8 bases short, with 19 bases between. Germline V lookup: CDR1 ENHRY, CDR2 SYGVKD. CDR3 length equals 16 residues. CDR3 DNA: TGTGCCATCAGTGAGTCCGCCCGTCGGGGAAGTAACGGCTACACCTTC. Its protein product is CAISESARRGSNGYTF.

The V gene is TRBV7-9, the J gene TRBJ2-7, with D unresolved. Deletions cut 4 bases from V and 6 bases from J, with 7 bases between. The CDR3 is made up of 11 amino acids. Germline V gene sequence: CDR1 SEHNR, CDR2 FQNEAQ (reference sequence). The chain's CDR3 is CASSSSGEQYV. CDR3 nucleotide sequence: TGTGCCAGCAGCTCCTCAGGCGAGCAGTACGTC.

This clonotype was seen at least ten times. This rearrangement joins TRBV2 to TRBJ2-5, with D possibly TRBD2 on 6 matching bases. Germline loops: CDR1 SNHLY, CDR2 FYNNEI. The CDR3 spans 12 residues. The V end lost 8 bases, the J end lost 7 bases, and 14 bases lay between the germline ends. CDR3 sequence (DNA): TGTGCCAGCGGGGGACTCCGCAGGACCCAGTACTTC. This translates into CASGGLRRTQYF.

The CDR3 nucleotides are TGTGCCAGCAGTTACTCGACGAGGAGGGGGGCTGACTACGAGCAGTACTTC. It is translated as CASSYSTRRGADYEQYF. This chain joins TRBV6-2 or TRBV6-3 and TRBJ2-7; either TRBD1 or TRBD2 may fit D (6 bases each). V gave up 0 bases and J gave up 3 bases, with 18 bases separating them. The CDR3 is 17 amino acids. Germline-derived CDR1 and CDR2 are MNHEY and SVGEGT.

The DNA of the CDR3 is TGCGCCAGCAGCCCTTGGAACCCGGACCCCGAGCAGTACTTC. Translation: CASSPWNPDPEQYF. V and J are TRBV4-3 and TRBJ2-7; D remains ambiguous. The germline V gene encodes CDR1 LGHNA and CDR2 YSLEER. This CDR3 has 14 amino acids. V lost 4 bases to trimming and J lost 6 bases, with 16 bases between them.

The CDR3 nucleotides read TGTGCCAGTTCCCCGGGACTAGGCTCCTACGAGCAGTACTTC. Its protein product is CASSPGLGSYEQYF. V gene TRBV12-3 or TRBV12-4 combines with J gene TRBJ2-7, with TRBD2 matching 8 bases. The CDR3 contains 14 residues. V was pared by 9 bases and J by 0 bases, with 7 bases of the junction left unmatched.

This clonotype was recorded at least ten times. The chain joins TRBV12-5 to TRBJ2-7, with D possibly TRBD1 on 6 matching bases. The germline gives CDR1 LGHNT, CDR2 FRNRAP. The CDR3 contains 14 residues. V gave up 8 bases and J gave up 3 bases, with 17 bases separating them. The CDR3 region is CASSNRVGNYEQYF. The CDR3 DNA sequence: TGTGCTAGTTCCAACAGGGTGGGTAACTACGAGCAGTACTTC. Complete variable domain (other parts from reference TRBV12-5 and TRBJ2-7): DARVTQTPRHKVTEMGQEVTMRCQPILGHNTVFWYRQTMMQGLELLAYFRNRAPLDDSGMPKDRFSAEMPDATLATLKIQPSEPRDSAVYFCASSNRVGNYEQYFGPGTRLTVT.

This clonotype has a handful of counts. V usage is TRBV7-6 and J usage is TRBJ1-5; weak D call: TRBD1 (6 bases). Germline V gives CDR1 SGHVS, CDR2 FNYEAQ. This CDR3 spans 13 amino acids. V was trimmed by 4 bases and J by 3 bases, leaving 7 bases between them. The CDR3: CASSSGVNQPQHF. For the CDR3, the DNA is TGTGCCAGCAGCTCAGGGGTCAATCAGCCCCAGCATTTT.

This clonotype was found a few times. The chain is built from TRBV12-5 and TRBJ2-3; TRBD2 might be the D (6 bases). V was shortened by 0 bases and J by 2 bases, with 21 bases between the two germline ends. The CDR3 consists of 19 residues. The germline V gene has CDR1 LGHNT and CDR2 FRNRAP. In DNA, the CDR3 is TGTGCTAGTGGTTTGGTAGCGGTGACCGGGACTTGGTTCACAGATACGCAGTATTTT. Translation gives CASGLVAVTGTWFTDTQYF.

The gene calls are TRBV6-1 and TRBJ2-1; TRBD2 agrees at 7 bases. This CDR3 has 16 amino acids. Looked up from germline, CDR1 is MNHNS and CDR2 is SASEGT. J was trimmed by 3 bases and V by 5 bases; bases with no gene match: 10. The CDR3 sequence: CASSLVGGVRYNEQFF. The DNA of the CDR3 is TGTGCCAGCAGTCTGGTGGGAGGGGTACGCTACAATGAGCAGTTCTTC.

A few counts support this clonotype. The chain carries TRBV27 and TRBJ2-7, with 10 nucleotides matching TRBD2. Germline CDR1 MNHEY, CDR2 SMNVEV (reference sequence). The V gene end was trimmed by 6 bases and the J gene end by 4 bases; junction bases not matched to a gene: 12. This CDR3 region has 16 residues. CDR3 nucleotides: TGTGCCAGCAGGTCTGACCCTAGCGGGGGAACTTACGAGCAGTACTTC. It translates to CASRSDPSGGTYEQYF.

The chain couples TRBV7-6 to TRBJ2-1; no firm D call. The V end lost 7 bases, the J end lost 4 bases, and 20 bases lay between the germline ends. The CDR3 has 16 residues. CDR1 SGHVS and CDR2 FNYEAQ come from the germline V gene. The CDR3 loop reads CASIPTGHSVYNEQFF. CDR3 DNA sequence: TGTGCCAGCATCCCCACTGGCCACAGCGTTTACAATGAGCAGTTCTTC. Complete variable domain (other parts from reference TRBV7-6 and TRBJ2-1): GAGVSQSPRYKVTKRGQDVALRCDPISGHVSLYWYRQALGQGPEFLTYFNYEAQQDKSGLPNDRFSAERPEGSISTLTIQRTEQRDSAMYRCASIPTGHSVYNEQFFGPGTRLTVL.

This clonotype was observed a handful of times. This chain's CDR3 is CASSLLGLAGPGELFF. Here the CDR3 DNA reads TGTGCCAGCAGCTTGCTGGGACTAGCGGGGCCCGGGGAGCTGTTTTTT. The chain combines TRBV5-6 with TRBJ2-2, with 13 bases matching TRBD2. The CDR3 spans 16 residues. The germline gives CDR1 SGHDT, CDR2 YYEEEE. The V gene end was trimmed by 1 base and the J gene end by 6 bases; junction bases not matched to a gene: 3.

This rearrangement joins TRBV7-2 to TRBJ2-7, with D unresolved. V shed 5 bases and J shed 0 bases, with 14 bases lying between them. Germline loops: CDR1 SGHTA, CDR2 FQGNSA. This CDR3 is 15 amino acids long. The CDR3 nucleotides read TGTGCCAGCAGCCAAGGGCCAAATGACTCCTACGAGCAGTACTTC. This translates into CASSQGPNDSYEQYF.

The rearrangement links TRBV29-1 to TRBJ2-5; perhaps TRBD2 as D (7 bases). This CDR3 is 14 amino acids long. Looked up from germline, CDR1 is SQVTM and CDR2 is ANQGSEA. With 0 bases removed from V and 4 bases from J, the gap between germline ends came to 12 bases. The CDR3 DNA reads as TGCAGCGTTGAAGATAGGCGGGGGCGAGAGACCCAGTACTTC. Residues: CSVEDRRGRETQYF.

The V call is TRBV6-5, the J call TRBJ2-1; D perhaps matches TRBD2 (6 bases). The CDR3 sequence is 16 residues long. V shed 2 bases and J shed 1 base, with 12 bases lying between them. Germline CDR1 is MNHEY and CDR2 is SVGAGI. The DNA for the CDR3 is TGTGCCAGCAGTTACCCGGGAGCCGCATCCTACAATGAGCAGTTCTTC. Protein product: CASSYPGAASYNEQFF.

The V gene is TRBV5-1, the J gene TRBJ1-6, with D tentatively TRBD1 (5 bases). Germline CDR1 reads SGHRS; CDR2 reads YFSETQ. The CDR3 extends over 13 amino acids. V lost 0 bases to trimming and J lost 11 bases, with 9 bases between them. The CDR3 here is CASSLDGGAPLHF. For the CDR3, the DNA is TGCGCCAGCAGCTTGGATGGGGGGGCACCCCTCCACTTT.